This note documents a single TCR beta chain sequence. This entry is derived from a study of blood T cell repertoires in COVID-19. Study-wide background: Donors in the United States, Italy and Spain gave samples during acute or convalescent COVID-19.

CDR3 length equals 16 residues. CDR1 SGHAT and CDR2 FQNNGV come from the germline V gene. The trim removed 5 bases at V and 1 base at J, leaving 2 bases unmatched. Repertoires were generated with immunoSEQ multiplex PCR, while TCRdb's copy carries only in-frame clones and drops some. The table has roughly 100,000 clones, more than 85% seen once. The origin of this receptor is a human donor in a cohort sampled during active COVID-19. What was sequenced was peripheral blood. This rearrangement joins TRBV11-2 to TRBJ2-6, with 10 bases that match TRBD1. Written as DNA, the CDR3 is TGTGCCAGCAGCAGGGGACAGGGGTCTGGGGCCAACGTCCTGACTTTC. The encoded protein is CASSRGQGSGANVLTF. The full variable domain, rest sourced from reference TRBV11-2 and TRBJ2-6, is EAGVAQSPRYKIIEKRQSVAFWCNPISGHATLYWYQQILGQGPKLLIQFQNNGVVDDSQLPKDRFSAERLKGVDSTLKIQPAKLEDSAVYLCASSRGQGSGANVLTFGAGSRLTVL.